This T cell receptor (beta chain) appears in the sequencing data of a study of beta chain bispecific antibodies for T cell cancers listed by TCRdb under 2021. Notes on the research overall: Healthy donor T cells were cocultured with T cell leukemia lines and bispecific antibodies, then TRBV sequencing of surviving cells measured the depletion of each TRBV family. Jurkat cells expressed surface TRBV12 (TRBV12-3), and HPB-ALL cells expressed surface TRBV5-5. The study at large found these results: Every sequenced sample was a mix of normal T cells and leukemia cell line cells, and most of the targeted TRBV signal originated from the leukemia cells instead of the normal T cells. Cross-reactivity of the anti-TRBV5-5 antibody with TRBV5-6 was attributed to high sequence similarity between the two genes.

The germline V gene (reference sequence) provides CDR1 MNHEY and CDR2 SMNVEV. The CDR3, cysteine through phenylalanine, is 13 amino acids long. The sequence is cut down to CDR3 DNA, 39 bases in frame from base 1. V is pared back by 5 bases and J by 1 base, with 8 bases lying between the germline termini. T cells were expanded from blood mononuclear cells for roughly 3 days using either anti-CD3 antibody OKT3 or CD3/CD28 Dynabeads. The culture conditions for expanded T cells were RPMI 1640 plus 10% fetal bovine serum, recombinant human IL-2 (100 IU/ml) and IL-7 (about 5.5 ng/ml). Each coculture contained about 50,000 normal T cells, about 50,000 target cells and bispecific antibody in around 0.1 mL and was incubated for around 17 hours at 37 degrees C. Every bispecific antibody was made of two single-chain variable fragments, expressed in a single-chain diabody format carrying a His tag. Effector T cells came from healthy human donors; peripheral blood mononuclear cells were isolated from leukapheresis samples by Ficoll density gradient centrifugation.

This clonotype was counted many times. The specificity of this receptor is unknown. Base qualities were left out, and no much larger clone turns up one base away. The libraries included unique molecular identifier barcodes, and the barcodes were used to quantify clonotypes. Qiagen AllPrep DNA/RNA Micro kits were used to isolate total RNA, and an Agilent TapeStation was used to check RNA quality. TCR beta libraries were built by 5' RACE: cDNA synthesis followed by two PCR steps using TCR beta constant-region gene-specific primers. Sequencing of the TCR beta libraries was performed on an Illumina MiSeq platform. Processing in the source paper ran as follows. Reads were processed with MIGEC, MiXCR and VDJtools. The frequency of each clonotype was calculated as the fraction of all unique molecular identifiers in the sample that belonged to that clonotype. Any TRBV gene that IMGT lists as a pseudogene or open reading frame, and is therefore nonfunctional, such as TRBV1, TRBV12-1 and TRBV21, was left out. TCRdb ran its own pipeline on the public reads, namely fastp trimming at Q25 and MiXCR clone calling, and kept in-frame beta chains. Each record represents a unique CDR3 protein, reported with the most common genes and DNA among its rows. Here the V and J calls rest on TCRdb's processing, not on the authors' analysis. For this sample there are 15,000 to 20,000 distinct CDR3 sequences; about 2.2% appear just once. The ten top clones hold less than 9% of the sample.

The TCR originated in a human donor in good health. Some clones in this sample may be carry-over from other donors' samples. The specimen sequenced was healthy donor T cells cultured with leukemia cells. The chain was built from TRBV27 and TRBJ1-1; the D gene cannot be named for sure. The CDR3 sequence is CASSPPRNTEAFF. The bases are TGTGCCAGCAGTCCCCCACGGAACACTGAAGCTTTCTTT.